This is a list of T cell receptor beta chains from one sample in a study of identical twins. TCRdb itself ran the 5' RACE reads through MiXCR, one entry per CDR3 protein. This repertoire shows fewer than 650,000 distinct CDR3 sequences, roughly 7.2% found once; its top ten account for 1.5% to 2%. The same data also went into a second study, on yellow fever vaccine responses in identical twins.

The sequencing sample was made of PBMCs. The receptors come from a woman aged 18 to 35 in good health. CDR3s include the opening cysteine and the closing phenylalanine or tryptophan. The D gene is left open where the match is weak. Not every row has a clone size; where given, it reads once, few, many or a size class.

clone size: few; J gene: TRBJ1-3; V gene: TRBV29-1; D gene: TRBD1; CDR3 protein: CSVESDREHGNTIYF; CDR3 DNA: TGCAGCGTTGAAAGTGACAGGGAACACGGAAACACCATATATTTT
clone size: few; J gene: TRBJ2-1; V gene: TRBV10-3; D gene: TRBD2; CDR3 protein: CAISFGLADPSEQFF; CDR3 DNA: TGTGCCATCAGCTTCGGACTAGCGGACCCGAGTGAGCAGTTCTTC
clone size: many; J gene: TRBJ2-1; V gene: TRBV10-3; D gene: .; CDR3 protein: CAISDPGSSAGHEQFF; CDR3 DNA: TGTGCCATCAGTGACCCGGGGTCTAGCGCGGGGCATGAGCAGTTCTTC
clone size: many; J gene: TRBJ1-2; V gene: TRBV5-5; D gene: TRBD1; CDR3 protein: CASSDGQGDYGYTF; CDR3 DNA: TGTGCCAGCAGCGACGGACAGGGTGACTATGGCTACACCTTC
clone size: .; J gene: TRBJ2-7; V gene: TRBV18; D gene: TRBD2; CDR3 protein: CASSQTSGGAYEQYF; CDR3 DNA: TGTGCCAGCTCACAAACTAGCGGAGGGGCCTACGAGCAGTACTTC
clone size: .; J gene: TRBJ2-5; V gene: TRBV4-1; D gene: .; CDR3 protein: CASSQDVVGRGLETQYF; CDR3 DNA: TGCGCCAGCAGCCAAGATGTTGTCGGCAGGGGTTTGGAGACCCAGTACTTC
clone size: .; J gene: TRBJ2-3; V gene: TRBV7-6; D gene: TRBD2; CDR3 protein: CASSLGGLGSTDTQYF; CDR3 DNA: TGTGCCAGCAGCTTAGGGGGACTAGGAAGCACAGATACGCAGTATTTT
clone size: few; J gene: TRBJ2-5; V gene: TRBV11-3; D gene: .; CDR3 protein: CASSPRLASETQYF; CDR3 DNA: TGTGCCAGCAGCCCCCGGCTAGCTTCGGAGACCCAGTACTTC
clone size: .; J gene: TRBJ2-3; V gene: TRBV7-9; D gene: .; CDR3 protein: CASSSRVGVTDTQYF; CDR3 DNA: TGTGCCAGCAGCTCACGGGTGGGGGTCACAGATACGCAGTATTTT
clone size: few; J gene: TRBJ2-7; V gene: TRBV12-3/TRBV12-4; D gene: .; CDR3 protein: CASSYRVREQYF; CDR3 DNA: TGTGCCAGCAGTTACAGGGTTCGCGAGCAGTACTTC
clone size: .; J gene: TRBJ2-1; V gene: TRBV7-9; D gene: TRBD2; CDR3 protein: CASSFLVSGSSVEQFF; CDR3 DNA: TGTGCCAGCAGCTTTTTGGTTAGCGGGAGTTCGGTTGAGCAGTTCTTC
clone size: .; J gene: TRBJ2-3; V gene: TRBV6-5; D gene: TRBD2; CDR3 protein: CASSTSGEGTDTQYF; CDR3 DNA: TGTGCCAGCAGTACTAGCGGGGAGGGCACAGATACGCAGTATTTT
clone size: many; J gene: TRBJ1-2; V gene: TRBV12-3/TRBV12-4; D gene: TRBD1; CDR3 protein: CAIPGQKYGYTF; CDR3 DNA: TGTGCCATCCCGGGACAGAAGTATGGCTACACCTTC
clone size: many; J gene: TRBJ2-2; V gene: TRBV12-3/TRBV12-4; D gene: TRBD1; CDR3 protein: CASSLKGGLGTGELFF; CDR3 DNA: TGTGCCAGCAGTTTAAAAGGGGGCCTGGGGACCGGGGAGCTGTTTTTT
clone size: few; J gene: TRBJ2-1; V gene: TRBV4-1; D gene: TRBD1; CDR3 protein: CASSLGEDRGNEQFF; CDR3 DNA: TGCGCCAGCAGCCTAGGAGAGGACAGGGGGAATGAGCAGTTCTTC
clone size: few; J gene: TRBJ2-2; V gene: TRBV6-5; D gene: TRBD1; CDR3 protein: CASSYGTGGHGELFF; CDR3 DNA: TGTGCCAGCAGTTACGGGACAGGGGGCCACGGGGAGCTGTTTTTT
clone size: few; J gene: TRBJ2-2; V gene: TRBV3-1; D gene: .; CDR3 protein: CASSQILEKVPGELFF; CDR3 DNA: TGTGCCAGCAGCCAAATCCTCGAGAAGGTCCCCGGGGAGCTGTTTTTT
clone size: few; J gene: TRBJ2-7; V gene: TRBV24-1; D gene: .; CDR3 protein: CATSESGQSYEQYF; CDR3 DNA: TGTGCCACCAGTGAGTCCGGACAGTCCTACGAGCAGTACTTC
clone size: many; J gene: TRBJ2-2; V gene: TRBV7-7; D gene: .; CDR3 protein: CASSRTGTPNTGELFF; CDR3 DNA: TGTGCCAGCAGCAGGACCGGGACTCCGAACACCGGGGAGCTGTTTTTT
clone size: few; J gene: TRBJ1-2; V gene: TRBV28; D gene: .; CDR3 protein: CASARSLLGNYGYTF; CDR3 DNA: TGTGCCAGCGCCAGGTCCCTCCTGGGCAACTATGGCTACACCTTC
clone size: .; J gene: TRBJ1-2; V gene: TRBV11-2; D gene: .; CDR3 protein: CASSSGHLRDGYTF; CDR3 DNA: TGTGCCAGCAGCTCAGGACACCTACGAGATGGCTACACCTTC
clone size: .; J gene: TRBJ2-5; V gene: TRBV20-1; D gene: TRBD2; CDR3 protein: CSANPGISRSGAFARAQYF; CDR3 DNA: TGCAGTGCTAATCCAGGGATCAGCCGGAGCGGGGCCTTCGCAAGGGCCCAGTACTTC
clone size: .; J gene: TRBJ2-2; V gene: TRBV5-1; D gene: TRBD1; CDR3 protein: CASSSTGLGTGELFF; CDR3 DNA: TGCGCCAGCAGCTCGACAGGGTTGGGCACCGGGGAGCTGTTTTTT
clone size: .; J gene: TRBJ2-7; V gene: TRBV14; D gene: TRBD1; CDR3 protein: CASSEAPWTGGSGSSYEQYF; CDR3 DNA: TGTGCCAGCAGCGAGGCCCCATGGACAGGGGGAAGCGGGAGTTCCTACGAGCAGTACTTC
clone size: .; J gene: TRBJ2-2; V gene: TRBV28; D gene: .; CDR3 protein: CASSLGPLRAGELFF; CDR3 DNA: TGTGCCAGCAGTTTGGGACCCCTTAGGGCCGGGGAGCTGTTTTTT
clone size: few; J gene: TRBJ2-2; V gene: TRBV5-1; D gene: TRBD1; CDR3 protein: CASSFYRGRETGELFF; CDR3 DNA: TGCGCCAGCAGCTTCTACAGGGGGCGGGAGACCGGGGAGCTGTTTTTT
clone size: .; J gene: TRBJ2-1; V gene: TRBV4-2; D gene: .; CDR3 protein: CAIGRGILRSYNEQFF; CDR3 DNA: TGTGCCATCGGCCGGGGAATCCTTCGCTCCTACAATGAGCAGTTCTTC
clone size: many; J gene: TRBJ2-7; V gene: TRBV20-1; D gene: TRBD2; CDR3 protein: CSATPQRGQYEQYF; CDR3 DNA: TGCAGTGCTACACCCCAGCGGGGGCAATACGAGCAGTACTTC
clone size: many; J gene: TRBJ1-1; V gene: TRBV12-3/TRBV12-4; D gene: .; CDR3 protein: CASSARRENTEAFF; CDR3 DNA: TGTGCCAGCAGTGCACGCAGGGAGAACACTGAAGCTTTCTTT
clone size: many; J gene: TRBJ2-3; V gene: TRBV20-1; D gene: .; CDR3 protein: CSARGLADHTDTQYF; CDR3 DNA: TGCAGTGCTAGAGGTCTAGCTGACCACACAGATACGCAGTATTTT
clone size: many; J gene: TRBJ1-1; V gene: TRBV12-3/TRBV12-4; D gene: .; CDR3 protein: CASSARAYSTEAFF; CDR3 DNA: TGTGCCAGCAGTGCCAGGGCTTACTCCACTGAAGCTTTCTTT
clone size: few; J gene: TRBJ2-4; V gene: TRBV12-3/TRBV12-4; D gene: TRBD2; CDR3 protein: CASSWGGNIQYF; CDR3 DNA: TGTGCCAGCAGTTGGGGGGGGAACATTCAGTACTTC
clone size: .; J gene: TRBJ1-5; V gene: TRBV20-1; D gene: .; CDR3 protein: CSAEWGADQPQHF; CDR3 DNA: TGCAGTGCCGAGTGGGGGGCTGATCAGCCCCAGCATTTT
clone size: .; J gene: TRBJ2-1; V gene: TRBV3-1; D gene: TRBD1; CDR3 protein: CASSPRGTGAREQFF; CDR3 DNA: TGTGCCAGCAGCCCCCGTGGGACAGGGGCTCGGGAGCAGTTCTTC
clone size: few; J gene: TRBJ2-5; V gene: TRBV11-2; D gene: TRBD1; CDR3 protein: CASTWTGFRETQYF; CDR3 DNA: TGTGCCAGCACCTGGACAGGGTTCCGAGAGACCCAGTACTTC
clone size: few; J gene: TRBJ2-3; V gene: TRBV11-2; D gene: .; CDR3 protein: CASRRGGGAFPHTQYF; CDR3 DNA: TGTGCCAGCCGCCGGGGTGGGGGGGCATTCCCTCATACGCAGTATTTT
clone size: .; J gene: TRBJ1-1; V gene: TRBV10-3; D gene: TRBD1; CDR3 protein: CAISGPQGGGTEAFF; CDR3 DNA: TGTGCCATCAGCGGGCCACAGGGGGGGGGCACTGAAGCTTTCTTT